This TCR beta chain came from a study of T cell changes during pregnancy in multiple sclerosis. V shed 3 bases, J shed 0 bases, and the junction held 10 bases outside the gene matches. The CDR3 spans 18 residues. Germline V gene sequence: CDR1 MNHEY, CDR2 SMNVEV (reference sequence). Measured with immunoSEQ multiplex PCR; TCRdb has only the in-frame clones, and not every one. The profile covers 95,000 to 100,000 clones, with 92% appearing a single time and roughly 2.1% taken by the ten largest. The source material was peripheral blood, sampled after pregnancy. The source of this sequence is a female donor in good health, enrolled as a control in a pregnancy study. The rearrangement links TRBV27 to TRBJ2-5; 10 nucleotides agree with TRBD1. The CDR3 loop reads CASSFRSPGQGYQETQYF. The CDR3 nucleotides are TGTGCCAGCAGTTTTCGGTCCCCGGGACAGGGGTACCAAGAGACCCAGTACTTC.